Below are 24 T cell receptor beta chains sequenced from a single sample in a study of blood T cell repertoires in COVID-19. Generated by immunoSEQ multiplex PCR, the TCRdb table keeps only in-frame clones and is missing some. This sample has 350,000 or so clones, with approximately 84% found just once. Sequencing input: PBMCs or T cells enriched from blood (not recorded which). These TCRs come from a woman aged 30 to 39 who had recovered from COVID-19.

Here the CDR3 reads CASSEVGNTEAFF. The CDR3 nucleotides read TGTGCCAGTAGTGAGGTCGGGAACACTGAAGCTTTCTTT. J is TRBJ1-1 and V is TRBV19; no clear D gene. Germline V gene sequence: CDR1 LNHDA, CDR2 SQIVND (reference sequence). The CDR3 spans 13 residues. V was shortened by 5 bases and J by 1 base, with 8 bases between the two germline ends.

This clone was recorded only once. The chain carries TRBV28 and TRBJ1-3; 10 nucleotides line up with TRBD1. The CDR3 covers 15 residues. Germline values: CDR1 MDHEN, CDR2 SYDVKM. With 7 bases clipped from V and 3 bases from J, the junction kept 6 bases outside the gene matches. CDR3 protein: CASTQTGGSGNTIYF. The CDR3 bases are TGTGCCAGCACTCAGACAGGGGGCAGTGGAAACACCATATATTTT.

CDR3 sequence: CASKKGQGSNQPQHF. CDR3 in DNA: TGTGCCAGCAAAAAGGGACAGGGTAGCAATCAGCCCCAGCATTTT. V is TRBV2 and J is TRBJ1-5; TRBD1 aligns across 9 bases. Unmatched junction bases numbered 4, after V lost 7 bases and J lost 0 bases. CDR3 length: 15 residues. Germline CDR1 SNHLY, CDR2 FYNNEI.

CDR3 in DNA: TGTGCCAGCAGTCCGCGGACAGACTACGAGCAGTACTTC. Protein sequence: CASSPRTDYEQYF. This chain joins TRBV6-5 and TRBJ2-7, with D maybe TRBD1 (6 bases). The V end lost 5 bases, the J end lost 3 bases, and 11 bases lay between the germline ends. The length of the CDR3 is 13 residues. CDR1 and CDR2 (germline): MNHEY, SVGAGI.

V is TRBV7-9 and J is TRBJ2-1, with D possibly matching TRBD1 (5 bases). V shed 5 bases and J shed 0 bases, with 14 bases lying between them. Germline lookup yields CDR1 SEHNR and CDR2 FQNEAQ (reference sequence). The CDR3 length is 16 residues. The CDR3 nucleotides read TGTGCCAGCAGCCCCATGGGGCTTAGCTCCTACAATGAGCAGTTCTTC. This gives the protein CASSPMGLSSYNEQFF.

This chain links TRBV4-2 with TRBJ2-1; D unresolved. Germline-derived CDR1 and CDR2 are LGHNA and YNFKEQ. This CDR3 region has 13 residues. The germline V and J ends were trimmed by 0 bases and 5 bases, with 5 bases remaining between them. CDR3 nucleotides: TGTGCCAGCAGCCAAGACCAAAACAATGAGCAGTTCTTC. This encodes CASSQDQNNEQFF.

This sequence joins TRBV6-5 and TRBJ1-6; D is ambiguous. V was clipped by 0 bases and J by 7 bases, with 10 bases between them. The length of the CDR3 is 15 residues. Germline V lookup: CDR1 MNHEY, CDR2 SVGAGI. The CDR3 is CASSYSAGGNSPLHF. CDR3 DNA: TGTGCCAGCAGTTACTCGGCAGGAGGCAATTCACCCCTCCACTTT.

The chain couples TRBV11-2 to TRBJ2-1; TRBD1 is a possible D gene (5 bases). Germline V lookup: CDR1 SGHAT, CDR2 FQNNGV. The CDR3 length is 12 residues. V lost 5 bases and J 10 bases, leaving 12 bases between the germline ends. This CDR3 is CASSPPGSEQFF. The CDR3 DNA is TGTGCCAGCAGCCCCCCAGGGTCCGAGCAGTTCTTC.

The rearrangement joins TRBV10-2 to TRBJ1-1; the match to TRBD1 covers 8 bases. From germline, CDR1 is WSHSY and CDR2 SAAADI. V gave up 6 bases and J gave up 4 bases; unmatched junction bases: 4. This CDR3 is built from 13 residues. CDR3 residues: CASRPGGGTEAFF. Here the CDR3 DNA reads TGCGCCAGCAGGCCAGGGGGCGGCACTGAAGCTTTCTTT.

This chain uses TRBV4-2 with TRBJ1-5, with a weak D call TRBD1 (5 bases). The CDR3 has 15 amino acids. With 4 bases removed from V and 0 bases from J, the gap between germline ends came to 10 bases. Germline values: CDR1 LGHNA, CDR2 YNFKEQ. As DNA, the CDR3 is TGTGCCAGCAGCCCTTCAGGGAATAGCAATCAGCCCCAGCATTTT. Its translation: CASSPSGNSNQPQHF.

This clone was counted between two and nine times. This sequence joins TRBV25-1 and TRBJ1-3; 9 nucleotides agree with TRBD1. The ends lost 3 bases at V and 4 bases at J; junction bases unmatched: 4. Germline V gives CDR1 MGHDK, CDR2 SYGVNS. The CDR3 loop spans 15 amino acids. The CDR3 DNA is TGTGCCAGCAGTGACCTCGGGACAGGGGGAAACACCATATATTTT. Amino acid sequence: CASSDLGTGGNTIYF.

V gene TRBV7-6 combines with J gene TRBJ2-5; 7 positions agree with TRBD2. The CDR3 covers 16 residues. V trimming: 1 base; J trimming: 3 bases; junction bases outside the gene matches: 8. From germline, CDR1 is SGHVS and CDR2 FNYEAQ. CDR3 protein: CASSLGGSGVKETQYF. The CDR3 DNA sequence: TGTGCCAGCAGCTTAGGGGGGAGCGGGGTTAAAGAGACCCAGTACTTC.

The J gene is TRBJ2-3, the V gene TRBV18; 7 positions match TRBD2. V shed 8 bases and J 4 bases; nucleotides not matched to a gene: 12. CDR3 size: 15 residues. CDR1 KGHSH and CDR2 LQKENI come from the germline V gene. The CDR3 protein is CASLQAAGWADTQYF. The CDR3 DNA reads TGTGCCAGCCTACAAGCAGCGGGGTGGGCAGATACGCAGTATTTT.

J is TRBJ2-5 and V is TRBV14, with TRBD2 identical over 12 bases. V shed 4 bases, J shed 3 bases, and the junction held 3 bases outside the gene matches. In germline, CDR1 is SGHDN, CDR2 FVKESK. The CDR3 has 15 residues. This CDR3 reads CASSLRLAGEETQYF. CDR3 coding DNA: TGTGCCAGCAGCCTACGACTAGCGGGGGAAGAGACCCAGTACTTC. The variable domain in full, completed from reference TRBV14 and TRBJ2-5, reads EAGVTQFPSHSVIEKGQTVTLRCDPISGHDNLYWYRRVMGKEIKFLLHFVKESKQDESGMPNNRFLAERTGGTYSTLKVQPAELEDSGVYFCASSLRLAGEETQYFGPGTRLLVL.

This clone showed up just once. CDR3 region: CASSDELSYEQYF. The CDR3 DNA follows: TGTGCCAGCAGTGACGAGCTCTCCTACGAGCAGTACTTC. The J gene is TRBJ2-7, the V gene TRBV2; D is undetermined. Per the germline V gene, CDR1 is SNHLY and CDR2 is FYNNEI. Deletions cut 3 bases from V and 0 bases from J, with 6 bases between. This CDR3 is 13 amino acids long.

CDR3: CASSPGTGGLYGYTF. The CDR3 DNA is TGTGCCAGCTCACCGGGGACAGGGGGCTTATATGGCTACACCTTC. This rearrangement joins TRBV18 to TRBJ1-2; 12 positions agree with TRBD1. The V and J ends lost 3 bases and 5 bases, in that order; junction bases with no gene match: 4. Germline-derived CDR1 and CDR2 are KGHSH and LQKENI. The CDR3 is made up of 15 amino acids. The full variable domain, rest sourced from reference TRBV18 and TRBJ1-2, is NAGVMQNPRHLVRRRGQEARLRCSPMKGHSHVYWYRQLPEEGLKFMVYLQKENIIDESGMPKERFSAEFPKEGPSILRIQQVVRGDSAAYFCASSPGTGGLYGYTFGSGTRLTVV.

The chain uses TRBV9 and TRBJ1-3; D uncertain. Germline V lookup: CDR1 SGDLS, CDR2 YYNGEE. This CDR3 is built from 13 residues. The ends were cut back, 1 base at V and 3 bases at J, with 5 bases in the middle. This chain's CDR3 is CASSVNLGNTIYF. CDR3 DNA sequence: TGTGCCAGCAGCGTAAATCTTGGAAACACCATATATTTT.

The V gene is TRBV30, the J gene TRBJ1-1; D remains unclear. The germline V gene has CDR1 GTSNPN and CDR2 SVGIG (reference sequence). The germline V and J ends were trimmed by 3 bases and 3 bases, with 11 bases remaining between them. The CDR3 length is 13 residues. DNA for the CDR3: TGTGCCTGGAGCGCACTAACGGACACTGAAGCTTTCTTT. Amino acid sequence: CAWSALTDTEAFF.

The chain couples TRBV2 to TRBJ1-6; D unclear. The V gene's germline CDR1 is SNHLY and CDR2 FYNNEI. V was trimmed by 1 base and J by 12 bases, leaving 10 bases between them. The CDR3 length is 13 residues. The CDR3 reads CASSEEGRGPLHF. The CDR3 DNA sequence: TGTGCCAGCAGTGAAGAAGGCCGCGGACCCCTCCACTTT.

This rearrangement joins TRBV4-3 to TRBJ2-3, with no clear D. V lost 1 base, J lost 6 bases, and 5 bases lay in between. Germline-derived CDR1 and CDR2 are LGHNA and YSLEER. The CDR3 has 12 residues. The CDR3 here is CASSQASDTQYF. CDR3 nucleotides: TGCGCCAGCAGCCAAGCCTCCGATACGCAGTATTTT.

This rearrangement joins TRBV3-1 (or the pseudogene TRBV3-2) to TRBJ2-5; D ambiguous. Germline values: CDR1 LGHDT, CDR2 YNNKEL (reference sequence). This CDR3 is 15 amino acids long. V was pared by 0 bases and J by 5 bases, with 13 bases between. CDR3 amino acids: CASSQDRLSMETQYF. The CDR3 coding sequence is TGTGCCAGCAGCCAAGATAGATTGAGCATGGAGACCCAGTACTTC.

V usage is TRBV6-5 and J usage is TRBJ1-2, with 9 bases matching TRBD1. Per germline, CDR1 MNHEY and CDR2 SVGAGI. J lost 0 bases, V lost 2 bases, and 4 bases had no gene match. There are 16 residues in the CDR3. In DNA, the CDR3 is TGTGCCAGCAGTTACCGACAGGGGGGGGCTAACTATGGCTACACCTTC. Translated: CASSYRQGGANYGYTF.

The sample holds a few counts of this clone. The chain joins TRBV5-4 to TRBJ1-1; D possibly corresponds to TRBD1 (6 bases). This CDR3 is 13 amino acids long. The V and J ends lost 0 bases and 12 bases respectively, with 15 bases between them. CDR1 and CDR2 (germline): SGHNT, YYREEE (reference sequence). The CDR3 bases are TGTGCCAGCAGCTTGGCGGCCACAGGGTTGACTTTCTTT. Protein product: CASSLAATGLTFF.

The V call is TRBV19, the J call TRBJ2-1; a possible D gene is TRBD1 (6 bases). Germline assignment: CDR1 LNHDA and CDR2 SQIVND (reference sequence). Trimming removed 1 base at V and 7 bases at J, with 11 bases between. This CDR3 contains 14 residues. The CDR3 DNA is TGTGCCAGTAGTATAGGGGGGCAGAGGAATGAGCAGTTCTTC. It translates to CASSIGGQRNEQFF.